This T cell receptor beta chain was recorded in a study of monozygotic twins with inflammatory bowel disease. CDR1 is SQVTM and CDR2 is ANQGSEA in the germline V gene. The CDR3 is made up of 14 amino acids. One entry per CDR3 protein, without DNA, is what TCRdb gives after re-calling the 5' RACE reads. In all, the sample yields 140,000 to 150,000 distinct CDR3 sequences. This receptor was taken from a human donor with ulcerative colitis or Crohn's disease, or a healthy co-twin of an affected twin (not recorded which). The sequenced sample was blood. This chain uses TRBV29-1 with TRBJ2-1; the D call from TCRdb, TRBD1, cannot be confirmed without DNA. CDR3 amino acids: CSVERSGDYNEQFF.